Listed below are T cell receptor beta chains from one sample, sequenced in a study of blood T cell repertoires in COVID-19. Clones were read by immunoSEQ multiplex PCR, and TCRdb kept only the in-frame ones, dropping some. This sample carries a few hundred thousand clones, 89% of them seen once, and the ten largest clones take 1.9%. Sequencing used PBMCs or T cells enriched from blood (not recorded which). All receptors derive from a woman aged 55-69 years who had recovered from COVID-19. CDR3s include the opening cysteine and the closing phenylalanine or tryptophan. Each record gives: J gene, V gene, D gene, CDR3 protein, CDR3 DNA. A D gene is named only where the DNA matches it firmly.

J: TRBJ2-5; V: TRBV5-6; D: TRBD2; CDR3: CASSLAGTSGDQETQYF; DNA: TGTGCCAGCAGCTTGGCGGGGACTAGCGGAGACCAAGAGACCCAGTACTTC
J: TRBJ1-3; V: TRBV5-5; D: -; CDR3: CASSLQTSVEGNTIYF; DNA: TGTGCCAGCAGCTTACAAACCTCTGTTGAAGGAAACACCATATATTTT
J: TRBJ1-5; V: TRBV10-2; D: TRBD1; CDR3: CASSSDRVDNQPQHF; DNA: TGCGCCAGCAGTTCCGACAGGGTAGACAATCAGCCCCAGCATTTT
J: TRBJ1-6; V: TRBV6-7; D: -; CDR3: CASSYSAGRCSSPLHF; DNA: TGTGCCAGCAGTTACTCAGCAGGGCGGTGTTCCTCACCCCTCCACTTT
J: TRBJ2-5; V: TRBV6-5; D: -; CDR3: CASSYTFEGRETQYF; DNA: TGTGCCAGCAGTTATACTTTCGAGGGCCGGGAGACCCAGTACTTC
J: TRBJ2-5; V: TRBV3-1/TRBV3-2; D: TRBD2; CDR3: CASGTSGSWETQYF; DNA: TGTGCCAGCGGAACTAGCGGGAGTTGGGAGACCCAGTACTTC
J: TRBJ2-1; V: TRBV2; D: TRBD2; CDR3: CASSVGLAEQFF; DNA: TGTGCCAGCAGTGTGGGACTAGCGGAGCAGTTCTTC
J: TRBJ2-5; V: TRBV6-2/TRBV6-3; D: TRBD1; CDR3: CASSYKPGQQETQYF; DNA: TGTGCCAGCAGTTACAAACCGGGACAGCAAGAGACCCAGTACTTC
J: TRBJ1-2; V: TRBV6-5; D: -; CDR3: CASSRYINYGYTF; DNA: TGTGCCAGCAGTCGTTATATTAACTATGGCTACACCTTC
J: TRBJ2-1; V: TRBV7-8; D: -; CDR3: CASSLGLSSYNEQFF; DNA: TGTGCCAGCAGCTTAGGACTGAGCTCCTACAATGAGCAGTTCTTC
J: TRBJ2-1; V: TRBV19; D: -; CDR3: CASSILVGTPYYNEQFF; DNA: TGTGCCAGTAGTATTCTTGTGGGGACTCCCTACTACAATGAGCAGTTCTTC
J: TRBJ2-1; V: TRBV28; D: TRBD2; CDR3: CASTTSGPSYNEQFF; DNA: TGTGCCAGCACTACTAGCGGGCCCTCCTACAATGAGCAGTTCTTC
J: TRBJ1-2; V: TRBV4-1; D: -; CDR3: CASSQGGGGGILGYTF; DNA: TGCGCCAGCAGCCAAGGGGGGGGTGGAGGGATATTGGGCTACACCTTC